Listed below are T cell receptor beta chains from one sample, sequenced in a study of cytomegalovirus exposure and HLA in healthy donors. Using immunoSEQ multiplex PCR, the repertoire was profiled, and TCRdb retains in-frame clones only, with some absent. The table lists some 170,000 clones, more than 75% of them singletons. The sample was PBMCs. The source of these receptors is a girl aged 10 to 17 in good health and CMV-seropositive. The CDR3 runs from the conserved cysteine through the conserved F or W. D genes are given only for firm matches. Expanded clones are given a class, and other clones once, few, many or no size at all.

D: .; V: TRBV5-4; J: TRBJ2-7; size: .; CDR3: CASSYFTGAGEQYF; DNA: TGTGCCAGCAGCTACTTTACCGGGGCGGGGGAGCAGTACTTC
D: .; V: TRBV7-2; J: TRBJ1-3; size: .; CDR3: CASSSPLAVGNTIYF; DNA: TGTGCCAGCAGCTCGCCCTTAGCGGTTGGAAACACCATATATTTT
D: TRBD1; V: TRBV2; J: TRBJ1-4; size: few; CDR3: CASRGTGATNEKLFF; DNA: TGTGCCAGCAGGGGGACAGGGGCAACTAATGAAAAACTGTTTTTT
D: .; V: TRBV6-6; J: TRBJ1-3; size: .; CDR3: CASIRTSSGNTIYF; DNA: TGTGCCAGCATTCGCACCAGCTCTGGAAACACCATATATTTT
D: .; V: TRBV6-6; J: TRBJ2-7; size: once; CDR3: CASSYSAGNYEQYF; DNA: TGTGCCAGCAGTTACTCGGCAGGGAACTACGAGCAGTACTTC
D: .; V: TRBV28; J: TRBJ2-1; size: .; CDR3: CASSFGINVGFYSYNEQFF; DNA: TGTGCCAGCAGTTTCGGGATCAATGTTGGATTCTACTCCTACAATGAGCAGTTCTTC
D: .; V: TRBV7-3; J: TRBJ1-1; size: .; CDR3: CASSSLGHMNTEAFF; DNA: TGTGCCAGCAGCTCACTGGGGCACATGAACACTGAAGCTTTCTTT
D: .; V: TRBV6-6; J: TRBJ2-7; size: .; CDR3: CASNKVGISYEQYF; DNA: TGTGCCAGCAACAAAGTTGGCATCAGCTACGAGCAGTACTTC
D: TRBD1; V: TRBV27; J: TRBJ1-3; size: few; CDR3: CASSLSTGAATGNTIYF; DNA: TGTGCCAGCAGTTTATCTACAGGGGCTGCTACTGGAAACACCATATATTTT
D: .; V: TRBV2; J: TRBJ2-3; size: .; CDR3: CASSDGGARDTQYF; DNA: TGTGCCAGCAGTGATGGGGGGGCCCGGGATACGCAGTATTTT
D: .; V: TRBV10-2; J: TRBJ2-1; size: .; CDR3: CASSDFGRISYNEQFF; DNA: TGCGCCAGCAGTGATTTTGGCAGAATCTCCTACAATGAGCAGTTCTTC
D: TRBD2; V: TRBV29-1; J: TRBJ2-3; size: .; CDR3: CSVVLAGDTDTQYF; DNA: TGCAGCGTTGTACTAGCGGGGGACACAGATACGCAGTATTTT
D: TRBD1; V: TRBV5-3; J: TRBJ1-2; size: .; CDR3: CARSSAGQQLDGYTF; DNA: TGTGCCAGAAGCTCCGCGGGACAGCAATTGGATGGCTACACCTTC
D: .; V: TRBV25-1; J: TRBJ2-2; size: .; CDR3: CASSGLLGAANTGELFF; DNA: TGTGCCAGCAGTGGACTGTTAGGGGCAGCGAACACCGGGGAGCTGTTTTTT
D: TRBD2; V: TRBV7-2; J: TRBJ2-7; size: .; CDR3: CASSLSPSGTYEQYF; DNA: TGTGCCAGCAGCTTAAGTCCAAGCGGGACCTACGAGCAGTACTTC
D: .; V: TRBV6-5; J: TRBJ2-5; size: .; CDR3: CASTEGETQYF; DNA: TGTGCCAGCACGGAGGGGGAGACCCAGTACTTC
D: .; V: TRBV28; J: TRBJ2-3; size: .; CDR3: CASSFFRADTQYF; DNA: TGTGCCAGCAGTTTCTTCCGGGCAGATACGCAGTATTTT
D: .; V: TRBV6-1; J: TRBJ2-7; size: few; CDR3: CASRASSYEQYF; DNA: TGTGCCAGCAGAGCGAGCTCCTACGAGCAGTACTTC
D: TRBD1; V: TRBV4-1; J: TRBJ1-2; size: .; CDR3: CASSQEGQGNYGYTF; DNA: TGCGCCAGCAGCCAAGAGGGACAGGGTAACTATGGCTACACCTTC
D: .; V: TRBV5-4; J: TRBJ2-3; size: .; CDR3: CASRSGGTDKDTQYF; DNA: TGTGCCAGCAGGTCAGGGGGGACAGATAAGGATACGCAGTATTTT
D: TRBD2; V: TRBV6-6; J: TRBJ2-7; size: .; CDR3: CASSYLGTSGEQYF; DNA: TGTGCCAGCAGTTACCTCGGGACTAGCGGGGAGCAGTACTTC
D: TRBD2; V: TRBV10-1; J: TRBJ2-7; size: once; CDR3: CASRQGLASYEQYF; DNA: TGCGCCAGCAGGCAGGGACTAGCTTCCTACGAGCAGTACTTC
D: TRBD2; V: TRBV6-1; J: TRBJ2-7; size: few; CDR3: CASSEERENSYEQYF; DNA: TGTGCCAGCAGTGAAGAGCGGGAAAACTCCTACGAGCAGTACTTC
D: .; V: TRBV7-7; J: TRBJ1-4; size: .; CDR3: CASSKTVNEKLFF; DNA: TGTGCTAGCAGCAAGACAGTAAATGAAAAACTGTTTTTT
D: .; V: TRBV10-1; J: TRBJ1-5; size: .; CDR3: CASSDDGEPQHF; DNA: TGCGCCAGCAGTGATGACGGGGAGCCCCAGCATTTT
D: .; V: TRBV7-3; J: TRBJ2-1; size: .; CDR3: CASSLTTAGGFDEQFF; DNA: TGTGCCAGCAGCTTAACGACGGCAGGGGGGTTTGATGAGCAGTTCTTC
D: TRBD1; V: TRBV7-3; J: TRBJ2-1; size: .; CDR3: CASSRTGTVHNEQFF; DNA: TGTGCCAGCAGCCGGACCGGGACAGTACACAATGAGCAGTTCTTC
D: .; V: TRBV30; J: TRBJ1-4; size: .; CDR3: CAWTTGLGTNEKLFF; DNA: TGTGCCTGGACGACGGGTTTGGGAACTAATGAAAAACTGTTTTTT
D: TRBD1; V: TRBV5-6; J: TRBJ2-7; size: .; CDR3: CASSSGQGVFYEQYF; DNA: TGTGCCAGCAGCTCGGGACAGGGGGTTTTCTACGAGCAGTACTTC
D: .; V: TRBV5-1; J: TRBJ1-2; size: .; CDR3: CASSPGQSYGYTF; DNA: TGCGCCAGCAGCCCAGGACAGTCCTATGGCTACACCTTC
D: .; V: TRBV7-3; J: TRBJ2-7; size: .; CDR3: CASSLTGRGSYEQYF; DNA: TGTGCCAGCAGCTTAACGGGTAGGGGATCCTACGAGCAGTACTTC
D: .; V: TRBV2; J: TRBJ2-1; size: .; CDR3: CASSDFDEQFF; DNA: TGTGCCAGCAGTGATTTCGATGAGCAGTTCTTC
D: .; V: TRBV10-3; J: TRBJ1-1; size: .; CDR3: CAISLDRNTEAFF; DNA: TGTGCCATCAGTTTAGACAGGAACACTGAAGCTTTCTTT
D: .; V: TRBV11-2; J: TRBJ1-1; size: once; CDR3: CASSGAGSTEAFF; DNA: TGTGCCAGCAGCGGGGCCGGGAGCACTGAAGCTTTCTTT
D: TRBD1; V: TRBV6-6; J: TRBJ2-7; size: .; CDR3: CASSNQQGGNYEQYF; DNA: TGTGCCAGCAGTAACCAACAGGGGGGTAACTACGAGCAGTACTTC
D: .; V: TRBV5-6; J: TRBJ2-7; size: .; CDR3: CASSVPIGVSREQYF; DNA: TGTGCCAGCAGTGTCCCTATAGGGGTTTCGCGCGAGCAGTACTTC
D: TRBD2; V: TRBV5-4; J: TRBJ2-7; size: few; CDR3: CASSSSGGFSYEQYF; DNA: TGTGCCAGCAGCTCGAGCGGGGGGTTCTCCTACGAGCAGTACTTC
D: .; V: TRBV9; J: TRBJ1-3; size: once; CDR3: CASSAATGAGNTIYF; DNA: TGTGCCAGCAGCGCCGCGACAGGAGCTGGAAACACCATATATTTT
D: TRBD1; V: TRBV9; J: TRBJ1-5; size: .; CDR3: CASSGQRDRGRRWPQHF; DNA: TGTGCCAGCAGCGGACAAAGAGACAGGGGTCGTCGATGGCCCCAGCATTTT
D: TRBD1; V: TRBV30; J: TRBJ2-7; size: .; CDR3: CAWSGTGAEQYF; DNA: TGTGCCTGGAGTGGGACAGGGGCAGAGCAGTACTTC